This T cell receptor beta chain was identified during a study of OX40 agonist ivuxolimab in advanced cancers. Sequenced by immunoSEQ multiplex PCR; TCRdb stores in-frame clones only, minus some. Of more than 45,000 clones detected, 82% appear once; the ten largest clones hold over 3%. CDR1 is SQVTM and CDR2 is ANQGSEA in the germline V gene. CDR3 length: 13 residues. The V gene lost 6 bases and the J gene lost 0 bases, with 11 bases spanning the gap. This receptor was identified in an adult with an advanced solid tumor such as melanoma, head and neck, liver or kidney cancer. V and J are TRBV29-1 and TRBJ2-5; tentative D call: TRBD2 (6 bases). Sequenced here: CD4+ or CD8+ T cells sorted from blood, sampled in a trial of the OX40 agonist ivuxolimab. The CDR3 protein is CSVRGTYQETQYF. Here the CDR3 DNA reads TGCAGCGTCCGCGGGACGTACCAAGAGACCCAGTACTTC.